The 17 T cell receptor beta chains given below trace back to one sample, sequenced in a study of T-cell memory formation after mild COVID-19. Each CDR3 protein is one row after TCRdb ran MiXCR on the 5' RACE reads. The sample shows 470,000 or so distinct CDR3 sequences, roughly 17% of them seen only once. Source material: PBMCs or a T cell subset sorted from them (not recorded which). These receptors were collected from a man aged 18-30 years who had mild COVID-19 (a few samples of this study predate the infection). Cell type and time point are not known.

This clonotype was picked up many times. The genes are TRBV29-1 and TRBJ2-1; D is unresolved. The ends were cut back, 1 base at V and 0 bases at J, with 7 bases in the middle. Germline CDR1 SQVTM, CDR2 ANQGSEA. The CDR3 length is 14 residues. This CDR3 reads CSVEGANSYNEQFF. CDR3 coding DNA: TGCAGCGTTGAAGGGGCAAACTCCTACAATGAGCAGTTCTTC.

V gene TRBV11-2 combines with J gene TRBJ1-1; the D gene is possibly TRBD1 (6 bases). Germline values: CDR1 SGHAT, CDR2 FQNNGV. The CDR3 is 14 residues long. V was cut by 6 bases and J by 4 bases, with 15 bases left in between. The CDR3 nucleotides read TGTGCCAGCAGTTTCCACAGGGAGAGCACTGAAGCTTTCTTT. It translates to CASSFHRESTEAFF.

The chain uses TRBV7-2 and TRBJ2-4; tentatively, D is TRBD1 or TRBD2 (6 bases each). V was cut by 3 bases and J by 7 bases, with 19 bases left in between. This CDR3 contains 16 residues. Germline V gene lookup returns CDR1 SGHTA and CDR2 FQGNSA. The CDR3 DNA is TGTGCCAGCAGCTTTTCCTGGTTGGGGGGCCGGAACATTCAGTACTTC. It codes for CASSFSWLGGRNIQYF. The full variable domain, its missing parts supplied by reference TRBV7-2 and TRBJ2-4, is GAGVSQSPSNKVTEKGKDVELRCDPISGHTALYWYRQSLGQGLEFLIYFQGNSAPDKSGLPSDRFSAERTGGSVSTLTIQRTQQEDSAVYLCASSFSWLGGRNIQYFGAGTRLSVL.

This clonotype was seen many times. The V gene is TRBV5-6, the J gene TRBJ2-3; maybe TRBD2 (7 bases). The CDR3 spans 15 residues. Germline CDR1 is SGHDT and CDR2 is YYEEEE. The V end lost 5 bases, the J end lost 2 bases, and 15 bases lay between the germline ends. For the CDR3, the DNA is TGTGCCAGCAGGTCCGGTGGGGGGGCCACAGATACGCAGTATTTT. Translated: CASRSGGGATDTQYF.

This clonotype was seen many times. The chain is built from TRBV20-1 and TRBJ2-3; D ambiguous. Germline assignment: CDR1 DFQATT and CDR2 SNEGSKA (reference sequence). The V end lost 0 bases, the J end lost 0 bases, and 7 bases lay between the germline ends. This CDR3 spans 14 amino acids. For the CDR3, the DNA is TGCAGTGCTAGAGATTTTGCAAGCACAGATACGCAGTATTTT. This encodes CSARDFASTDTQYF.

This clonotype has just a few counts. The J gene is TRBJ2-2, the V gene TRBV5-1, with TRBD1 matching over 9 bases. Losses at the gene ends were 1 base for V and 5 bases for J; bases not matched to a gene: 3. CDR3 size: 15 residues. Per germline, CDR1 SGHRS and CDR2 YFSETQ. CDR3 DNA: TGCGCCAGCAGCTTGACAGGGGGCCGGACCGGGGAGCTGTTTTTT. This translates into CASSLTGGRTGELFF.

This clonotype was found a few times. This sequence joins TRBV28 and TRBJ2-7; 9 bases agree with TRBD2. Germline CDR1 is MDHEN and CDR2 is SYDVKM. This CDR3 has 13 residues. Trimming at V came to 10 bases and at J to 4 bases, leaving 8 bases not matched to a gene. CDR3 sequence reads: CATTGLAGYEQYV. Here the CDR3 DNA reads TGTGCCACAACGGGACTAGCCGGGTACGAGCAGTACGTC.

This chain connects TRBV7-3 to TRBJ2-7; 7 nucleotides align to TRBD1. The CDR3 sequence is 15 residues long. Looked up from germline, CDR1 is SGHTA and CDR2 is FQGTGA. J lost 2 bases, V lost 2 bases, and 6 bases had no gene match. For the CDR3, the DNA is TGTGCCAGCAGCTTAGGGGGACAGAGAGCCTACGAGCAGTACTTC. It translates to CASSLGGQRAYEQYF.

This rearrangement joins TRBV10-2 to TRBJ2-3, with 10 bases fitting TRBD1. The CDR3 loop spans 19 amino acids. The germline gives CDR1 WSHSY, CDR2 SAAADI. The trim removed 2 bases at V and 0 bases at J, leaving 11 bases unmatched. The chain's CDR3 is CASSEDRGRNRKSTDTQYF. DNA of the CDR3: TGCGCCAGCAGTGAGGACAGGGGGCGAAATAGGAAGAGCACAGATACGCAGTATTTT.

This chain joins TRBV20-1 and TRBJ2-1; TRBD2 aligns across 7 bases. The V gene end was trimmed by 6 bases and the J gene end by 3 bases; junction bases not matched to a gene: 14. Germline V gene data show CDR1 as DFQATT and CDR2 as SNEGSKA (reference sequence). The CDR3 consists of 16 residues. CDR3 in DNA: TGCAGTGCCCCAGGCCCGGGCTTAGCGGGCTACAATGAGCAGTTCTTC. This encodes CSAPGPGLAGYNEQFF.

The sample holds a few counts of this clonotype. The gene calls are TRBV5-1 and TRBJ2-7; TRBD1 matches 7 bases. The CDR3 runs to 14 residues. Losses at the gene ends were 0 bases for V and 2 bases for J; bases not matched to a gene: 2. The germline CDR1 and CDR2 sequences are SGHRS and YFSETQ. CDR3 nucleotides: TGCGCCAGCAGCTTGGAGGACAGGACCTACGAGCAGTACTTC. This codes for CASSLEDRTYEQYF.

This clonotype was found a few times. The chain employs TRBV7-9 and TRBJ2-1; TRBD1 is a possible D gene (6 bases). This CDR3 has 12 amino acids. Germline-derived CDR1 and CDR2 are SEHNR and FQNEAQ (reference sequence). The V end was cut by 5 bases, the J end by 4 bases, with 6 bases between. The CDR3 nucleotides read TGTGCCAGCAGCGGACAGTACAATGAGCAGTTCTTC. It encodes CASSGQYNEQFF.

The chain recombines TRBV6-1 with TRBJ2-1; possible D gene TRBD1, 6 bases. Trimming shortened V by 10 bases and J by 2 bases, and 15 bases separated the two germline ends. The CDR3 totals 14 residues. Germline V CDR1 and CDR2: MNHNS, SASEGT. In DNA, the CDR3 is TGTGCCACTTACGGGAACAGGGCCTACAATGAGCAGTTCTTC. Protein product: CATYGNRAYNEQFF.

The chain carries TRBV20-1 and TRBJ2-1; D might be TRBD2 (5 bases). CDR1 is DFQATT, CDR2 SNEGSKA, per germline (reference sequence). The CDR3 is made up of 15 amino acids. The V gene lost 3 bases and the J gene lost 0 bases, with 12 bases spanning the gap. The CDR3 sequence is CSASGSESSYNEQFF. Here the CDR3 DNA reads TGCAGTGCTAGCGGTAGCGAGAGCTCCTACAATGAGCAGTTCTTC.

The chain couples TRBV4-2 to TRBJ2-3; D is perhaps TRBD1 (6 bases). The ends were cut back, 4 bases at V and 5 bases at J, with 16 bases in the middle. This CDR3 has 15 amino acids. Germline V gene lookup returns CDR1 LGHNA and CDR2 YNFKEQ. For the CDR3, the DNA is TGTGCCAGCAGCCCATTGGGGGCGGCCCGAGATACGCAGTATTTT. Translating it yields CASSPLGAARDTQYF.

This clonotype was seen a few times. This chain joins TRBV11-2 and TRBJ1-2; a weak D match, TRBD1 (5 bases). The CDR3 loop spans 12 amino acids. V lost 3 bases, J lost 8 bases, and 10 bases lay in between. The germline gives CDR1 SGHAT, CDR2 FQNNGV. The CDR3 coding sequence is TGTGCCAGCAGCTTGGGACTGGGCGGCTACACCTTC. Protein product: CASSLGLGGYTF.

This clonotype has more than one count but fewer than ten. The chain combines TRBV7-2 with TRBJ1-2; 8 bases agree with TRBD1. With 5 bases clipped from V and 3 bases from J, the junction kept 2 bases outside the gene matches. The CDR3 contains 13 residues. Germline V lookup: CDR1 SGHTA, CDR2 FQGNSA. The chain's CDR3 is CASSRGQDYGYTF. CDR3 bases: TGTGCCAGCAGCAGGGGACAGGACTATGGCTACACCTTC.